The 29 T cell receptor beta chains below come from one sample, sequenced in a study of blood T cell repertoires in COVID-19. Profiled with immunoSEQ multiplex PCR; TCRdb holds only in-frame clones, not every one. The data contain about 130,000 clones, around 81% of them singletons. Sequences were obtained from peripheral blood. These receptors all come from a man aged 55 to 70 with acute or convalescent COVID-19.

The chain has TRBV18 and TRBJ2-2; possibly TRBD2 for D (6 bases). The germline CDR1 and CDR2 sequences are KGHSH and LQKENI. V was shortened by 5 bases and J by 0 bases, with 10 bases between the two germline ends. This CDR3 is built from 15 residues. The chain's CDR3 is CASSNLAANTGELFF. DNA of the CDR3: TGTGCCAGCTCAAACTTAGCGGCGAACACCGGGGAGCTGTTTTTT. The whole variable domain, filled in from reference TRBV18 and TRBJ2-2, reads NAGVMQNPRHLVRRRGQEARLRCSPMKGHSHVYWYRQLPEEGLKFMVYLQKENIIDESGMPKERFSAEFPKEGPSILRIQQVVRGDSAAYFCASSNLAANTGELFFGEGSRLTVL.

The rearrangement joins TRBV28 to TRBJ1-4; 11 positions agree with TRBD1. Germline V gives CDR1 MDHEN, CDR2 SYDVKM. V shed 5 bases and J 6 bases; nucleotides not matched to a gene: 5. CDR3 length: 15 residues. For the CDR3, the DNA is TGTGCCAGCAGTCCGAGGACAGGGGGCGATGAAAAACTGTTTTTT. Translated: CASSPRTGGDEKLFF.

This chain joins TRBV9 and TRBJ2-5; maybe TRBD1 (5 bases). Trimming took 2 bases from V and 5 from J, leaving 13 bases between them. CDR1 and CDR2 from the germline V gene are SGDLS and YYNGEE. This CDR3 has 14 residues. Written as DNA, the CDR3 is TGTGCCAGCAGCGTCGCAGGGTGGCAGGAGACCCAGTACTTC. Residues: CASSVAGWQETQYF.

V is TRBV5-4 and J is TRBJ1-2; TRBD1 is a possible D gene (6 bases). Germline V gene data show CDR1 as SGHNT and CDR2 as YYREEE (reference sequence). CDR3 length: 15 residues. The V gene lost 0 bases and the J gene lost 8 bases, with 17 bases spanning the gap. This CDR3 is CASSLGKGESVGYTF. CDR3 bases: TGTGCCAGCAGCTTGGGAAAGGGGGAGAGTGTAGGCTACACCTTC.

The V gene is TRBV28, the J gene TRBJ2-4; 9 bases align to TRBD1. The CDR3 sequence is 14 residues long. Germline V CDR1 and CDR2: MDHEN, SYDVKM. With 5 bases clipped from V and 8 bases from J, the junction kept 7 bases outside the gene matches. CDR3 DNA: TGTGCCAGCAGTCCTGGGACAGGGTTGGACATTCAGTACTTC. Translating gives CASSPGTGLDIQYF.

Ten or more counts support this clone. The DNA for the CDR3 is TGCGCCAGCAGCCCTATCCGAGGAAACACTGAAGCTTTCTTT. Protein: CASSPIRGNTEAFF. The chain joins TRBV4-1 to TRBJ1-1; D remains unclear. Germline V CDR1 and CDR2: MGHRA, YSYEKL. The CDR3 has 14 amino acids. Trimming cost V 4 bases and J 2 bases, with 11 bases left between them.

In this sample, this clone turned up a few times. This chain uses TRBV5-4 with TRBJ2-1; 9 nucleotides align to TRBD2. The CDR3 contains 15 residues. Germline values: CDR1 SGHNT, CDR2 YYREEE (reference sequence). V shed 4 bases and J 3 bases; nucleotides not matched to a gene: 5. The CDR3 loop reads CASSLLAGNYNEQFF. The CDR3 DNA reads TGTGCCAGCAGCCTGCTAGCGGGAAACTACAATGAGCAGTTCTTC.

This sequence joins TRBV20-1 and TRBJ2-3, with 7 bases that match TRBD2. Germline lookup yields CDR1 DFQATT and CDR2 SNEGSKA (reference sequence). The CDR3 has 11 residues. The V segment lost 6 bases and the J segment 7 bases; nucleotides outside the gene matches: 4. The CDR3 sequence is CSARGGHTQYF. The CDR3, as DNA: TGCAGTGCCCGCGGGGGACATACGCAGTATTTT.

This clone was recorded at least ten times. Distinct nucleotide sequences in the sample also encode this CDR3. J is TRBJ1-1 and V is TRBV6-5; D unclear. CDR1 and CDR2 (germline): MNHEY, SVGAGI. V gave up 0 bases and J gave up 1 base, with 9 bases separating them. The CDR3 length is 15 residues. The CDR3 loop reads CASSYSSRGNTEAFF. DNA for the CDR3: TGTGCCAGCAGTTACTCGAGTCGGGGGAACACTGAAGCTTTCTTT.

The V gene is TRBV6-2 or TRBV6-3, the J gene TRBJ2-1, with 8 bases lining up with TRBD1. This CDR3 comprises 16 residues. The J segment lost 4 bases and the V segment lost 1 base, leaving 6 bases of the junction unmatched. Germline assignment: CDR1 MNHEY and CDR2 SVGEGT. The CDR3 DNA is TGTGCCAGCAGTTACTATGACAGGGGCGAATACAATGAGCAGTTCTTC. Amino acid sequence: CASSYYDRGEYNEQFF.

For this clone: Other DNA sequences in the same sample also yield this CDR3. V gene TRBV6-5 combines with J gene TRBJ2-5, with D possibly being TRBD1 (6 bases). Germline CDR1 MNHEY, CDR2 SVGAGI. The CDR3 is 13 amino acids. V lost 0 bases to trimming and J lost 5 bases, with 7 bases between them. The CDR3, as DNA: TGTGCCAGCAGTTACTCGAGGGGGGAGACCCAGTACTTC. It is translated as CASSYSRGETQYF.

This clone was recorded only once. For the CDR3, the DNA is TGCGCCAGCAGTGAGTCGTCACAGACGCAGTATTTT. It codes for CASSESSQTQYF. The chain joins TRBV10-1 to TRBJ2-3, with D hard to call. CDR1 WNHNN and CDR2 SYGVQD come from the germline V gene (reference sequence). V lost 0 bases, J lost 9 bases, and 7 bases lay in between. The CDR3 has 12 residues.

This sequence joins TRBV3-1 (or the pseudogene TRBV3-2) and TRBJ2-1; D not resolved. Trimming removed 1 base at V and 9 bases at J, with 4 bases between. Germline V gene data show CDR1 as LGHDT and CDR2 as YNNKEL (reference sequence). The CDR3 loop spans 11 amino acids. The CDR3 is CASSQVAEQFF. The CDR3 coding sequence is TGTGCCAGCAGCCAAGTGGCTGAGCAGTTCTTC.

This clone was picked up one time. The CDR3 is CAISDRGTGGDTQYF. The CDR3 nucleotides are TGTGCCATCAGTGATAGGGGGACAGGGGGAGATACGCAGTATTTT. This chain connects TRBV10-3 to TRBJ2-3; 11 nucleotides align to TRBD1. The CDR3 sequence is 15 residues long. CDR1 is ENHRY, CDR2 SYGVKD, per germline. The J segment lost 5 bases and the V segment lost 3 bases, leaving 4 bases of the junction unmatched.

The table lists this clone with a few counts. V usage is TRBV2 and J usage is TRBJ2-4, with 7 nucleotides matching TRBD2. Trimming took 3 bases from V and 9 from J; bases not matched to a gene: 14. Germline V CDR1 and CDR2: SNHLY, FYNNEI. This CDR3 has 16 residues. CDR3 sequence reads: CASSEVGGRSAGIQYF. CDR3 DNA: TGTGCCAGCAGTGAGGTGGGAGGGCGGTCGGCGGGCATTCAGTACTTC.

The chain has TRBV28 and TRBJ1-2; 10 positions agree with TRBD1. The CDR3 contains 17 residues. V shed 2 bases, J shed 1 base, and the junction held 7 bases outside the gene matches. The germline CDR1 and CDR2 sequences are MDHEN and SYDVKM. CDR3 amino acids: CASSLIGDRGHNYGYTF. The CDR3, as DNA: TGTGCCAGCAGTTTAATCGGGGACAGGGGCCATAACTATGGCTACACCTTC.

The chain combines TRBV5-1 with TRBJ2-2; 11 nucleotides line up with TRBD2. J was trimmed by 6 bases and V by 4 bases; bases with no gene match: 5. Germline V gene sequence: CDR1 SGHRS, CDR2 YFSETQ. The CDR3 contains 15 residues. The CDR3 nucleotides are TGCGCCAGCAGCCCGATAGCGGGAGGGGCCGGGGAGCTGTTTTTT. This sequence encodes CASSPIAGGAGELFF.

The chain links TRBV3-1 (or the pseudogene TRBV3-2) to TRBJ1-5; 7 bases line up with TRBD1. The CDR3 length is 12 residues. Germline loops: CDR1 LGHDT, CDR2 YNNKEL (reference sequence). Trimming removed 4 bases from V and 9 bases from J; junction bases left unmatched: 3. DNA of the CDR3: TGTGCCAGCAGCCCCCGACAGGGGCCCCAGCATTTT. It yields the protein CASSPRQGPQHF.

V and J are TRBV10-3 and TRBJ2-1; the match to TRBD2 covers 13 bases. The CDR3 loop spans 15 amino acids. Germline CDR1 ENHRY, CDR2 SYGVKD. The ends lost 3 bases at V and 7 bases at J; junction bases unmatched: 3. In DNA form, the CDR3 reads TGTGCCATCAGTGATCGGACTAGCGGGAGTAATGAGCAGTTCTTC. Protein: CAISDRTSGSNEQFF.

The CDR3 DNA is TGCGCCAGCAGCTATAGGACAGGGGATCCCGGGGAGCTGTTTTTT. Residues: CASSYRTGDPGELFF. The chain combines TRBV5-1 with TRBJ2-2, with 9 bases fitting TRBD1. The V and J ends lost 3 bases and 6 bases, in that order; junction bases with no gene match: 6. Per the germline V gene, CDR1 is SGHRS and CDR2 is YFSETQ. The CDR3 contains 15 residues.

This sequence joins TRBV28 and TRBJ1-1; 7 bases are shared with TRBD1. V was clipped by 6 bases and J by 0 bases; unmatched bases: 7. CDR3 length equals 15 residues. Germline V lookup: CDR1 MDHEN, CDR2 SYDVKM. DNA for the CDR3: TGTGCCAGCAGGGAAACAGGGGCCCTGAACACTGAAGCTTTCTTT. This gives the protein CASRETGALNTEAFF.

This chain uses TRBV6-1 with TRBJ2-7; D remains ambiguous. V was pared by 2 bases and J by 4 bases, with 24 bases between. Looked up from germline, CDR1 is MNHNS and CDR2 is SASEGT. CDR3 length: 18 amino acids. The CDR3: CASSEPRWQNLELYEQYF. The CDR3 region has the DNA TGTGCCAGCAGTGAACCGAGGTGGCAGAACCTAGAACTATACGAGCAGTACTTC.

The chain employs TRBV7-3 and TRBJ1-1; D possibly corresponds to TRBD1 (5 bases). V shed 3 bases and J shed 0 bases, with 5 bases lying between them. The length of the CDR3 is 13 residues. Looked up from germline, CDR1 is SGHTA and CDR2 is FQGTGA. CDR3: CASSLTVNTEAFF. The CDR3 coding sequence is TGTGCCAGCAGCTTGACAGTGAACACTGAAGCTTTCTTT.

The gene calls are TRBV11-1 and TRBJ2-1, with 9 bases fitting TRBD2. The germline V gene encodes CDR1 SGHAT and CDR2 FQDESV (reference sequence). The CDR3 has 15 amino acids. The V gene end was trimmed by 5 bases and the J gene end by 5 bases; junction bases not matched to a gene: 7. CDR3 coding DNA: TGTGCCAGCAGCCCCGATAGCGGGAGAGACAATGAGCAGTTCTTC. Translated: CASSPDSGRDNEQFF.

The chain employs TRBV5-1 and TRBJ1-5; D perhaps matches TRBD1 (5 bases). The CDR3 contains 15 residues. CDR1 and CDR2 from the germline V gene are SGHRS and YFSETQ. Trimming left V 1 base short and J 7 bases short, with 15 bases between. This chain's CDR3 is CASSLLGGSDQPQHF. DNA of the CDR3: TGCGCCAGCAGCTTGCTCGGGGGATCGGACCAGCCCCAGCATTTT.

The rearrangement uses TRBV9 and TRBJ2-6; 7 bases fit TRBD1. Germline CDR1 SGDLS, CDR2 YYNGEE. The CDR3 runs to 18 residues. The trim removed 3 bases at V and 2 bases at J, leaving 11 bases unmatched. CDR3: CASSEVPLGQAGANVLTF. CDR3 nucleotides: TGTGCCAGCAGCGAGGTCCCCCTCGGACAGGCTGGGGCCAACGTCCTGACTTTC.

V usage is TRBV27 and J usage is TRBJ1-1; D is possibly TRBD1 (5 bases). This CDR3 comprises 15 residues. Germline V lookup: CDR1 MNHEY, CDR2 SMNVEV (reference sequence). Deletions cut 2 bases from V and 2 bases from J, with 12 bases between. In DNA form, the CDR3 reads TGTGCCAGCAGTTTAGGGGCCGCCGATAACACTGAAGCTTTCTTT. It encodes CASSLGAADNTEAFF.

The chain has TRBV27 and TRBJ1-2, with no clear D. The CDR3 totals 14 residues. Germline V lookup: CDR1 MNHEY, CDR2 SMNVEV (reference sequence). V lost 4 bases and J lost 4, with 13 bases in between. In nucleotides, the CDR3 is TGTGCCAGCAGTTCGACCCGAGGAGGCTATGGCTACACCTTC. Translating gives CASSSTRGGYGYTF.

The V call is TRBV28, the J call TRBJ1-1, with D unclear. Per the germline V gene, CDR1 is MDHEN and CDR2 is SYDVKM. Trimming pared 6 bases from V and 0 bases from J, leaving 5 bases between. This CDR3 has 12 residues. CDR3 amino acids: CASRALNTEAFF. CDR3 DNA sequence: TGTGCCAGCAGGGCATTGAACACTGAAGCTTTCTTT.